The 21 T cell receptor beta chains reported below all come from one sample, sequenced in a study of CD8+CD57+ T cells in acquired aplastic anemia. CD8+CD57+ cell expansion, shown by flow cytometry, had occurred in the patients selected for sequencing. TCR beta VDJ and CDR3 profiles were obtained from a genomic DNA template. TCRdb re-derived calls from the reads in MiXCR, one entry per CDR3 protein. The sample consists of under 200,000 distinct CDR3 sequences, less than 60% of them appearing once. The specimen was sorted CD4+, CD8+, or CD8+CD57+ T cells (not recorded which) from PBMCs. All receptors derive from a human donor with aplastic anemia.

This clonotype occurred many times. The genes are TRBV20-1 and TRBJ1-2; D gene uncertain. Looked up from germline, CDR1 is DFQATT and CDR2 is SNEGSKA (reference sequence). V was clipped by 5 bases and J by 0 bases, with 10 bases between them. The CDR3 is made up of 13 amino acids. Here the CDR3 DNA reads TGCAGTGCTCGAAGAGGAGCTAACTATGGCTACACCTTC. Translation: CSARRGANYGYTF.

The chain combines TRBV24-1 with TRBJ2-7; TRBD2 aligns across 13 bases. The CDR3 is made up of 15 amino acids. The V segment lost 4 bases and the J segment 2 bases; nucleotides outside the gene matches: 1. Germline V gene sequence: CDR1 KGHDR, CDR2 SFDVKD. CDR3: CATSEGLAGTYEQYF. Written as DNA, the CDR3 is TGTGCCACCAGTGAGGGACTAGCGGGAACCTACGAGCAGTACTTC.

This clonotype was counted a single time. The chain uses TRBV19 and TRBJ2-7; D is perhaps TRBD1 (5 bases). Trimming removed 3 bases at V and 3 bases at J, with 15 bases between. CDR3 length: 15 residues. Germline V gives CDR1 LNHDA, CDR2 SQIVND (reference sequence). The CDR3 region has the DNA TGTGCCAGTAGTATGCAGGGTGGGGAATTCTACGAGCAGTACTTC. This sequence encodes CASSMQGGEFYEQYF.

In nucleotides, the CDR3 is TGTGCCACCAGTGATGGACAGAACACTGAAGCTTTCTTT. It yields the protein CATSDGQNTEAFF. The chain carries TRBV24-1 and TRBJ1-1, with TRBD1 as a possible D gene (5 bases). With 3 bases removed from V and 1 base from J, the gap between germline ends came to 5 bases. There are 13 residues in the CDR3. Looked up from germline, CDR1 is KGHDR and CDR2 is SFDVKD.

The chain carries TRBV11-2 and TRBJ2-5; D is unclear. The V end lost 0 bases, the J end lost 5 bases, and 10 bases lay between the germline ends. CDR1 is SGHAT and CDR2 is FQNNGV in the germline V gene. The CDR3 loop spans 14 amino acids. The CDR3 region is CASSLDESRETQYF. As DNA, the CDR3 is TGTGCCAGCAGCTTAGATGAGAGCCGGGAGACCCAGTACTTC.

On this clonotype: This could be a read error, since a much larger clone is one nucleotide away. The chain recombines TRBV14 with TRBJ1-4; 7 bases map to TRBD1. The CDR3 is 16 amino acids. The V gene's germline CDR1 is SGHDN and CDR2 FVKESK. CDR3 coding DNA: TGTGCCGGCAGCCCCACCTGGCACAGGGGAAGTGAAAAACTGTTTTTT. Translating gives CAGSPTWHRGSEKLFF.

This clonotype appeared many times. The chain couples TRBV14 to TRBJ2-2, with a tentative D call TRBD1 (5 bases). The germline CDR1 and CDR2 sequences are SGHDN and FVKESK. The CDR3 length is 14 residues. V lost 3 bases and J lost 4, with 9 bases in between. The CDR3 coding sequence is TGTGCCAGCAGCCAGGGGCGCCTCACCGGGGAGCTGTTTTTT. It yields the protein CASSQGRLTGELFF.

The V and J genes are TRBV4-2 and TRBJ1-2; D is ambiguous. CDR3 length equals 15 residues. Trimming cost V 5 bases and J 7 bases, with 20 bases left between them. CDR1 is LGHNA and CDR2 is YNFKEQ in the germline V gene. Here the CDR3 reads CASSLDGSKPGGYTF. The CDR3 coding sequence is TGTGCCAGCAGCTTAGATGGGTCGAAGCCGGGTGGCTACACCTTC.

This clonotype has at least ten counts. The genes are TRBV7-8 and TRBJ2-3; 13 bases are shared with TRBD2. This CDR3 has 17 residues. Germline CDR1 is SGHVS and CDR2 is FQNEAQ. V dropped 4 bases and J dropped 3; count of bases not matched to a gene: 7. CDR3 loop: CASSSVRTSGRTDTQYF. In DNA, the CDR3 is TGTGCCAGCAGCTCGGTGCGGACTAGCGGGAGAACAGATACGCAGTATTTT.

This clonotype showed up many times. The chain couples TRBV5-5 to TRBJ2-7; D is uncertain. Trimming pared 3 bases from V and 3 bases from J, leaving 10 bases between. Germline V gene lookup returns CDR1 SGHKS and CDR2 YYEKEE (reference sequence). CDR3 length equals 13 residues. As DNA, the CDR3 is TGTGCCAGCAGCTGGAATGGGGTCTACGAGCAGTACTTC. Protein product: CASSWNGVYEQYF.

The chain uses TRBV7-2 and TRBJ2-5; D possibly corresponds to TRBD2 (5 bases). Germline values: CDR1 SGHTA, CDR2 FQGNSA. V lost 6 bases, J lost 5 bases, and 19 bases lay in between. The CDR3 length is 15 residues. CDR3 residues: CASRSRGLSGETQYF. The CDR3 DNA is TGTGCCAGCAGGTCTCGGGGTTTGTCGGGGGAGACCCAGTACTTC. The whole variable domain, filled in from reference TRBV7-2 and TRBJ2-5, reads GAGVSQSPSNKVTEKGKDVELRCDPISGHTALYWYRQSLGQGLEFLIYFQGNSAPDKSGLPSDRFSAERTGGSVSTLTIQRTQQEDSAVYLCASRSRGLSGETQYFGPGTRLLVL.

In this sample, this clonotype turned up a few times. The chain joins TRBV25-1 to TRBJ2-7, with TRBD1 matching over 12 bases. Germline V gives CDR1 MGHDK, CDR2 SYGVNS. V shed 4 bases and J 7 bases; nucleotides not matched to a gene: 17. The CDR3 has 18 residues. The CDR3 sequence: CASSAFGTGGIYLGEQYF. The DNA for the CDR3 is TGTGCCAGCAGTGCGTTCGGGACAGGGGGCATCTACTTGGGGGAGCAGTACTTC.

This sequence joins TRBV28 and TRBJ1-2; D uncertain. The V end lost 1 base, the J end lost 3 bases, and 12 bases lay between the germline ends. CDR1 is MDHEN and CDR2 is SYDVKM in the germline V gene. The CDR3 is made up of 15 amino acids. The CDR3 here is CASSLSIGLDYGYTF. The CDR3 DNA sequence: TGTGCCAGCAGTTTATCAATAGGGCTGGACTATGGCTACACCTTC.

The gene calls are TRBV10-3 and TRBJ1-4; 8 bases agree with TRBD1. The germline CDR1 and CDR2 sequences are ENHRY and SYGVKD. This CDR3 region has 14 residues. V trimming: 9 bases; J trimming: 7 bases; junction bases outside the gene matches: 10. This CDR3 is CAIRTGTGFEKLFF. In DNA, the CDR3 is TGTGCCATTCGGACAGGGACAGGCTTTGAAAAACTGTTTTTT.

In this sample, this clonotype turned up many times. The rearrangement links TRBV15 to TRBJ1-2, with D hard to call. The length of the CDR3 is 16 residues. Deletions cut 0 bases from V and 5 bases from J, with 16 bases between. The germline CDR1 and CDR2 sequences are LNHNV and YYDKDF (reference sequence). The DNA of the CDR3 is TGTGCCACCAGCAGAGATCTTGGTGTAGGAAAATATGGCTACACCTTC. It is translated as CATSRDLGVGKYGYTF.

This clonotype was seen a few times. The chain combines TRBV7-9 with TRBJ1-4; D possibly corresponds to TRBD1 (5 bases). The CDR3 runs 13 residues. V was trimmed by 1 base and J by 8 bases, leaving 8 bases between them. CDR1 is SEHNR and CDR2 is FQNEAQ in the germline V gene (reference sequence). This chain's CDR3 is CASSLETGEKLFF. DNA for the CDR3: TGTGCCAGCAGCTTAGAAACAGGAGAAAAACTGTTTTTT.

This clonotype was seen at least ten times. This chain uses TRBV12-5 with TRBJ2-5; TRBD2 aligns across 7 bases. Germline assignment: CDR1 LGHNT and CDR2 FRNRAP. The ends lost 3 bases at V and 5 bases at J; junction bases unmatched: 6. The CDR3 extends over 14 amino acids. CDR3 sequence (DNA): TGTGCTAGTGGTTTCCGCGGGAGTCCCGAGACCCAGTACTTC. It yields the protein CASGFRGSPETQYF.

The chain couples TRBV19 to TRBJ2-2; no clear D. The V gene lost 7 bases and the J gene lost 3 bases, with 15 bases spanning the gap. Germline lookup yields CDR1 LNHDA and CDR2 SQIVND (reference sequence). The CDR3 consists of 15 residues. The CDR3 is CASTRQATYTGELFF. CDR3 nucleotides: TGTGCCAGTACTCGCCAAGCCACCTACACCGGGGAGCTGTTTTTT.

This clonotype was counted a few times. In DNA, the CDR3 is TGTGCCTGCGGAATGAAAGGGGAGTATTCACCCCTCCACTTT. Its translation is CACGMKGEYSPLHF. The V call is TRBV6-1, the J call TRBJ1-6, with D possibly being TRBD1 (5 bases). V lost 11 bases and J lost 8, with 19 bases in between. The CDR3 runs to 14 residues. The germline CDR1 and CDR2 sequences are MNHNS and SASEGT.

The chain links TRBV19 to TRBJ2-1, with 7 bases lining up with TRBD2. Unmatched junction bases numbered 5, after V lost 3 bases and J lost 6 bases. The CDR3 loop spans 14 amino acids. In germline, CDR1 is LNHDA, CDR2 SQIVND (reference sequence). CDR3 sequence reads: CASSIGLVGNEQFF. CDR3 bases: TGTGCCAGTAGTATCGGACTAGTGGGCAATGAGCAGTTCTTC. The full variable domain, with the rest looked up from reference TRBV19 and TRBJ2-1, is DGGITQSPKYLFRKEGQNVTLSCEQNLNHDAMYWYRQDPGQGLRLIYYSQIVNDFQKGDIAEGYSVSREKKESFPLTVTSAQKNPTAFYLCASSIGLVGNEQFFGPGTRLTVL.

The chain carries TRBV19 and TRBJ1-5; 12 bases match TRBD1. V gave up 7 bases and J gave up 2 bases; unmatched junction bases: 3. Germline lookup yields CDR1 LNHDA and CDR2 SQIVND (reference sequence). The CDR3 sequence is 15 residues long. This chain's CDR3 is CASMGQGAGNQPQHF. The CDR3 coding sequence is TGTGCCAGTATGGGACAGGGGGCAGGCAATCAGCCCCAGCATTTT.